This TCR beta chain was observed in a study of T-cell memory formation after mild COVID-19. Notes on the study in general: SARS-CoV-2 specificity was not confirmed for second-wave clones peaking on day 37. Clones which contracted sat mainly in CM and EM if CD4+, and in EMRA if CD8+. Balance between CD4 and CD8 was seen in clones contracting day 15 to 85, and a CD4+ lean was seen in later expanders.

Each CDR3 protein is one row after TCRdb ran MiXCR on the 5' RACE reads. The sample consists of 540,000 or so distinct CDR3 sequences, 20% of them appearing once. There are a few counts of this clonotype. The antigen remains unidentified. The germline V gene has CDR1 MNHEY and CDR2 SVGAGI. V shed 4 bases and J shed 4 bases, with 10 bases lying between them. The CDR3 is 14 amino acids. This TCR came from an adult woman who had mild COVID-19 (a few samples of this study predate the infection). Cell type and time point are not known. Input material: PBMCs or a T cell subset sorted from them (not recorded which). The chain links TRBV6-5 to TRBJ2-2, with D perhaps TRBD1 (6 bases). CDR3 DNA: TGTGCCAGCAGTTGGACAGCTCCCACCGGGGAGCTGTTTTTT. Translation gives CASSWTAPTGELFF.